The 24 T cell receptor beta chains below come from one sample, sequenced in a study of T cells in Graves' hyperthyroidism and ophthalmopathy. TCR beta CDR3 sequences were amplified from RNA transcripts. The HTBI primer set served for first-round RT-PCR of the TCR CDR3. Each CDR3 protein is one row after TCRdb ran MiXCR on the multiplex PCR reads. The top ten clones hold approximately 48% of a sample with 500,000 to 550,000 distinct CDR3 sequences, less than 20% of them seen once. Sequencing was carried out using blood. The receptors here all came from a man aged 40-55 years with Graves' ophthalmopathy.

The gene calls are TRBV30 and TRBJ1-6, with TRBD1 matching over 10 bases. This CDR3 has 17 residues. Trimming cost V 1 base and J 7 bases; bases outside gene matches: 10. CDR1 and CDR2 (germline): GTSNPN, SVGIG (reference sequence). CDR3: CAWSAIGTGAKNSPLHF. In DNA form, the CDR3 reads TGTGCCTGGAGTGCAATCGGGACAGGGGCTAAAAATTCACCCCTCCACTTT.

The V and J genes are TRBV12-3 or TRBV12-4 and TRBJ2-7; TRBD2 agrees at 13 bases. The CDR3 runs to 15 residues. Trimming at V came to 5 bases and at J to 6 bases, leaving 7 bases not matched to a gene. Here the CDR3 DNA reads TGTGCCAGCAGTCCGACGACTAGCGGGAGGACCGAGCAGTACTTC. It translates to CASSPTTSGRTEQYF.

The V call is TRBV7-3, the J call TRBJ1-1; D is uncertain. Trimming cost V 1 base and J 4 bases, with 16 bases left between them. Looked up from germline, CDR1 is SGHTA and CDR2 is FQGTGA. CDR3 length: 16 amino acids. The CDR3 region has the DNA TGTGCCAGCAGCTTAAAAAGAATAGGCTTCGGCACTGAAGCTTTCTTT. This translates into CASSLKRIGFGTEAFF.

This clonotype was observed at least ten times. This chain joins TRBV12-5 and TRBJ2-3, with 9 bases aligning to TRBD1. The CDR3 has 14 amino acids. Germline assignment: CDR1 LGHNT and CDR2 FRNRAP. V gave up 10 bases and J gave up 1 base; unmatched junction bases: 6. Here the CDR3 reads CATSQGARTDTQYF. The CDR3 DNA follows: TGTGCTACCTCACAGGGGGCTCGCACAGATACGCAGTATTTT.

At least ten counts were recorded for this clonotype. The V and J genes are TRBV20-1 and TRBJ2-3, with D perhaps TRBD1 or TRBD2 (6 bases each). The CDR3 has 15 amino acids. Trimming pared 0 bases from V and 8 bases from J, leaving 18 bases between. In germline, CDR1 is DFQATT, CDR2 SNEGSKA (reference sequence). The CDR3 loop reads CSARDVGGTDGTQYF. The CDR3 DNA follows: TGCAGTGCTAGAGATGTGGGGGGCACAGATGGTACGCAGTATTTT.

This clonotype turned up a few times. The chain couples TRBV7-3 to TRBJ1-5; TRBD1 might be the D (5 bases). Germline lookup yields CDR1 SGHTA and CDR2 FQGTGA. The length of the CDR3 is 12 residues. Between the trimmed V and J ends, which lost 11 bases and 1 base, there was a span of 9 bases. The CDR3 DNA follows: TGTGCCCCTCGGGGGAGCAATCAGCCCCAGCATTTT. This translates into CAPRGSNQPQHF.

This clonotype came up many times. This chain links TRBV6-1 with TRBJ2-1; 9 nucleotides match TRBD2. CDR3 size: 15 residues. CDR1 MNHNS and CDR2 SASEGT come from the germline V gene. Unmatched junction bases numbered 8, after V lost 6 bases and J lost 5 bases. The CDR3 sequence: CASRSLTSGHNEQFF. The CDR3 DNA is TGTGCCAGCAGATCCTTGACTAGCGGCCACAATGAGCAGTTCTTC.

J is TRBJ1-6 and V is TRBV7-2; D is perhaps TRBD1 (5 bases). V was clipped by 6 bases and J by 6 bases, with 15 bases between them. Germline V gene lookup returns CDR1 SGHTA and CDR2 FQGNSA. This CDR3 is built from 15 residues. In DNA, the CDR3 is TGTGCCAGCAGGCGGGGCCCCCAACCTAATTCACCCCTCCACTTT. It translates to CASRRGPQPNSPLHF.

This chain's CDR3 is CASSNRFTQETQYF. The CDR3, as DNA: TGCGCCAGCTCCAACAGGTTCACCCAAGAGACCCAGTACTTC. The genes are TRBV5-1 and TRBJ2-5; tentatively, D is TRBD1 (5 bases). V lost 7 bases to trimming and J lost 1 base, with 14 bases between them. Per germline, CDR1 SGHRS and CDR2 YFSETQ. The CDR3 is made up of 14 amino acids.

The chain links TRBV7-2 to TRBJ1-2; maybe TRBD1 (6 bases). Trimming shortened V by 8 bases and J by 7 bases, and 14 bases separated the two germline ends. The CDR3 extends over 12 amino acids. Germline V gene lookup returns CDR1 SGHTA and CDR2 FQGNSA. CDR3 sequence (DNA): TGTGCCAGCGCTTTCGTGGGGGCTGGCTACACCTTC. Its protein product is CASAFVGAGYTF. Drawing the rest from reference TRBV7-2 and TRBJ1-2, the complete variable domain is GAGVSQSPSNKVTEKGKDVELRCDPISGHTALYWYRQSLGQGLEFLIYFQGNSAPDKSGLPSDRFSAERTGGSVSTLTIQRTQQEDSAVYLCASAFVGAGYTFGSGTRLTVV.

This sequence joins TRBV6-4 and TRBJ1-5, with 10 bases matching TRBD1. Looked up from germline, CDR1 is MRHNA and CDR2 is SNTAGT. The CDR3 has 15 residues. The V and J ends lost 6 bases and 2 bases, in that order; junction bases with no gene match: 4. CDR3 sequence: CASRSGTGGNQPQHF. The CDR3, as DNA: TGTGCCAGCAGGTCTGGGACAGGGGGCAATCAGCCCCAGCATTTT.

This clonotype was detected a few times. The V call is TRBV6-1, the J call TRBJ1-4, with TRBD1 matching 8 bases. CDR1 and CDR2 from the germline V gene are MNHNS and SASEGT. This CDR3 is built from 15 residues. V gave up 8 bases and J gave up 8 bases; unmatched junction bases: 13. DNA for the CDR3: TGTGCCAGCGGGAATCTGGGGACAGGAAGCGAAAAACTGTTTTTT. It is translated as CASGNLGTGSEKLFF.

This clonotype was counted at least ten times. V gene TRBV30 combines with J gene TRBJ2-3, with TRBD1 as a possible D gene (6 bases). The CDR3 runs to 15 residues. Per germline, CDR1 GTSNPN and CDR2 SVGIG (reference sequence). Trimming removed 2 bases from V and 0 bases from J, with 12 bases in between. The CDR3 DNA reads as TGTGCCTGGAGTCCCGGGACACCCAGCACAGATACGCAGTATTTT. It specifies CAWSPGTPSTDTQYF.

This clonotype was seen at least ten times. This chain uses TRBV4-2 with TRBJ2-7, with 10 bases lining up with TRBD2. The germline CDR1 and CDR2 sequences are LGHNA and YNFKEQ. The V gene end was trimmed by 4 bases and the J gene end by 6 bases; junction bases not matched to a gene: 9. The CDR3 contains 15 residues. The CDR3 DNA follows: TGTGCCAGCAGCCCTGGACTAGCGGCCTGGAGCGAGCAGTACTTC. This translates into CASSPGLAAWSEQYF.

A few counts support this clonotype. The chain employs TRBV29-1 and TRBJ2-2; D is unclear. The germline gives CDR1 SQVTM, CDR2 ANQGSEA. The CDR3 contains 19 residues. Trimming pared 8 bases from V and 1 base from J, leaving 29 bases between. CDR3 amino acids: CSPTLPTRRVLKNTGELFF. The CDR3 region has the DNA TGCAGCCCCACCCTCCCTACGAGGCGTGTCTTAAAGAACACCGGGGAGCTGTTTTTT.

Only a few counts were recorded for this clonotype. J is TRBJ1-4 and V is TRBV18; 7 nucleotides align to TRBD1. This CDR3 spans 16 amino acids. The trim removed 4 bases at V and 0 bases at J, leaving 5 bases unmatched. CDR1 is KGHSH, CDR2 LQKENI, per germline. The CDR3 loop reads CASSHARGSTNEKLFF. CDR3 in DNA: TGTGCCAGCTCACACGCCAGGGGGTCAACTAATGAAAAACTGTTTTTT. Full variable domain (rest looked up from reference TRBV18 and TRBJ1-4): NAGVMQNPRHLVRRRGQEARLRCSPMKGHSHVYWYRQLPEEGLKFMVYLQKENIIDESGMPKERFSAEFPKEGPSILRIQQVVRGDSAAYFCASSHARGSTNEKLFFGSGTQLSVL.

The sample holds many counts of this clonotype. The chain employs TRBV28 and TRBJ2-7; the D gene is possibly TRBD2 (5 bases). The CDR3 consists of 12 residues. V was clipped by 7 bases and J by 1 base, with 8 bases between them. The germline V gene has CDR1 MDHEN and CDR2 SYDVKM. CDR3 protein: CASTRTSYEQYF. In DNA, the CDR3 is TGTGCCAGCACCAGGACTTCCTACGAGCAGTACTTC.

This clonotype was detected only a few times. The V and J genes are TRBV20-1 and TRBJ2-2, with D hard to call. V lost 0 bases and J lost 3, with 5 bases in between. The germline V gene has CDR1 DFQATT and CDR2 SNEGSKA (reference sequence). The CDR3 extends over 13 amino acids. The CDR3 DNA reads as TGCAGTGCTAGAGATCAAGACACCGGGGAGCTGTTTTTT. It yields the protein CSARDQDTGELFF.

V usage is TRBV3-1 and J usage is TRBJ2-2; D is unclear. The CDR3 has 13 residues. CDR1 is LGHDT and CDR2 is YNNKEL in the germline V gene (reference sequence). Trimming left V 2 bases short and J 5 bases short, with 6 bases between. CDR3 loop: CASSQLQTGELFF. In nucleotides, the CDR3 is TGTGCCAGCAGCCAACTTCAAACCGGGGAGCTGTTTTTT.

This clonotype was seen ten or more times. The chain carries TRBV12-3 or TRBV12-4 and TRBJ1-3; D is undetermined. The CDR3 is made up of 17 amino acids. Trimming left V 3 bases short and J 0 bases short, with 15 bases between. CDR3 nucleotides: TGTGCCAGCAGTTTCCACGGGTCGTTCGACTCTGGAAACACCATATATTTT. Amino acids: CASSFHGSFDSGNTIYF.

With respect to this clonotype: A much larger clone sits a single nucleotide away, making a read error possible. V is TRBV28 and J is TRBJ1-2, with D unresolved. The ends were cut back, 5 bases at V and 8 bases at J, with 15 bases in the middle. Looked up from germline, CDR1 is MDHEN and CDR2 is SYDVKM. CDR3 length equals 13 residues. CDR3 amino acids: CASSLLYQEGYTF. The CDR3 DNA reads TGTGCCAGCAGTCTCCTGTACCAGGAGGGCTACACCTTC.

This clonotype has a handful of counts. CDR3 nucleotide sequence: TGTGCCAGCAGCCAACTAGCGGGAGGGCGCTACGAGCAGTACTTC. This encodes CASSQLAGGRYEQYF. J is TRBJ2-7 and V is TRBV14; TRBD2 matches at 12 bases. CDR3 length: 15 residues. Trimming at V came to 2 bases and at J to 3 bases, leaving 2 bases not matched to a gene. Germline V gives CDR1 SGHDN, CDR2 FVKESK.

The rearrangement joins TRBV14 to TRBJ2-5, with TRBD2 identical over 8 bases. V was pared by 4 bases and J by 8 bases, with 12 bases of the junction left unmatched. This CDR3 is built from 15 residues. The germline V gene encodes CDR1 SGHDN and CDR2 FVKESK. CDR3 nucleotides: TGTGCCAGCAGCCCCCGAACTAGCGGAGCTGGAACCCAGTACTTC. The encoded protein is CASSPRTSGAGTQYF.

Ten or more counts support this clonotype. The V and J genes are TRBV5-1 and TRBJ2-7; TRBD2 agrees at 10 bases. V gave up 1 base and J gave up 5 bases; unmatched junction bases: 3. Germline CDR1 is SGHRS and CDR2 is YFSETQ. CDR3 length: 14 residues. The CDR3 is CASSLTSGKNEQYF. The CDR3 DNA reads as TGCGCCAGCAGCTTGACTAGCGGGAAAAACGAGCAGTACTTC.